This TCR beta chain was identified during a study of blood T cell repertoires in COVID-19. In the source study's methods: Amplification of reference gene primers was used by the study to estimate nucleated cell counts. TCRdb's table, derived via immunoSEQ multiplex PCR, lists solely in-frame clones and lacks some. From that table come the V and J calls and clone size; the DNA was used to work out D and trimming. The data hold about 170,000 clones, with roughly 86% observed a single time. The germline V gene encodes CDR1 SEHNR and CDR2 FQNEAQ (reference sequence). The CDR3 extends over 14 amino acids. Losses at the gene ends were 3 bases for V and 3 bases for J; bases not matched to a gene: 0.

The chain couples TRBV7-9 to TRBJ2-2, with 8 bases aligning to TRBD1. Sample: peripheral blood. The receptor was derived from a man between 35 and 55 years old who had recovered from COVID-19. The CDR3 protein is CASSLDRDTGELFF. CDR3 coding DNA: TGTGCCAGCAGCTTGGACAGGGACACCGGGGAGCTGTTTTTT.